A selection of T cell receptor beta chains follows, all from one sample in a study of blood T cell repertoires in COVID-19. Some clones are missing from TCRdb's copy, which holds only in-frame ones; the method was immunoSEQ multiplex PCR. The data show roughly 230,000 clones, roughly four fifths seen once. Sequencing used PBMCs or T cells enriched from blood (not recorded which). These receptors originate from a man aged 45-65 years who had recovered from COVID-19. Both conserved end residues are part of each CDR3. A D gene is named only where the DNA matches it firmly. Clone size is not always given. Where it is, it says once, few, many or a class for expanded clones.

TRBJ1-1,12,NA,once,TRBV12-3/TRBV12-4,CASSYSAQGAFF,TGTGCCAGCAGTTACTCAGCACAGGGAGCTTTCTTT
TRBJ2-3,13,NA,NA,TRBV24-1,CATSGSSVDTQYF,TGTGCCACCAGTGGGTCCAGCGTAGATACGCAGTATTTT
TRBJ2-7,14,NA,NA,TRBV6-2/TRBV6-3,CASSYSNQNYEQYF,TGTGCCAGCAGTTACTCGAACCAGAACTACGAGCAGTACTTC
TRBJ2-3,16,TRBD2,NA,TRBV9,CASSVMVAGGTDTQYF,TGTGCCAGCAGCGTAATGGTAGCGGGGGGCACAGATACGCAGTATTTT
TRBJ1-4,16,TRBD1,NA,TRBV18,CASSPTGNGGDEKLFF,TGTGCCAGCTCTCCGACAGGGAACGGGGGAGATGAAAAACTGTTTTTT
TRBJ1-5,13,NA,NA,TRBV6-5,CASSVNSNQPQHF,TGTGCCAGCAGCGTTAATAGCAATCAGCCCCAGCATTTT
TRBJ2-2,15,NA,NA,TRBV5-1,CASSLWSSNTGELFF,TGCGCCAGCAGCTTGTGGTCTAGCAACACCGGGGAGCTGTTTTTT
TRBJ2-1,15,NA,NA,TRBV4-2,CASSQDGGAYNEQFF,TGTGCCAGCAGCCAAGATGGCGGCGCGTACAATGAGCAGTTCTTC
TRBJ2-2,16,TRBD2,NA,TRBV5-1,CASSSAGLAGTGELFF,TGCGCCAGCAGCTCCGCGGGTCTAGCGGGTACCGGGGAGCTGTTTTTT
TRBJ1-3,19,NA,NA,TRBV5-1,CASSKPPQRRRVLLYTIYF,TGCGCCAGCAGCAAACCCCCCCAAAGACGGCGGGTACTTCTATACACCATATATTTT
TRBJ2-5,14,NA,NA,TRBV30,CAWSKDSHQETQYF,TGTGCCTGGAGTAAGGACAGTCACCAAGAGACCCAGTACTTC
TRBJ2-4,15,TRBD1,NA,TRBV6-5,CASSYSTGVKNIQYF,TGTGCCAGCAGTTACTCTACAGGGGTGAAAAACATTCAGTACTTC
TRBJ2-7,9,NA,NA,TRBV21-1,CASSGRQYF,TGTGCCAGCAGCGGCCGCCAGTACTTC
TRBJ1-1,12,NA,NA,TRBV7-8,CASGQGATEAFF,TGTGCCAGCGGCCAGGGAGCCACTGAAGCTTTCTTT
TRBJ2-1,14,NA,NA,TRBV9,CASSVVALANEQFF,TGTGCCAGCAGCGTAGTGGCACTAGCAAATGAGCAGTTCTTC
TRBJ1-2,15,NA,NA,TRBV11-1,CASSLAPSHERGYTF,TGTGCCAGCAGCTTAGCCCCATCACATGAGCGGGGCTACACCTTC
TRBJ2-7,17,TRBD2,NA,TRBV13,CASSLAASGSGAYEQYF,TGTGCCAGCAGCTTAGCGGCTAGCGGGAGTGGGGCCTACGAGCAGTACTTC
TRBJ1-1,15,NA,NA,TRBV7-2,CASSLVSAGNTEAFF,TGTGCCAGCAGTTTAGTTAGCGCAGGAAACACTGAAGCTTTCTTT
TRBJ2-1,14,TRBD2,NA,TRBV7-3,CASSPNPREGEQFF,TGTGCCAGCAGCCCCAACCCCCGGGAGGGTGAGCAGTTCTTC
TRBJ2-1,17,NA,NA,TRBV12-5,CASGLIQGTMGGGEQFF,TGTGCTAGTGGTTTGATACAAGGGACCATGGGAGGGGGTGAGCAGTTCTTC
TRBJ1-4,18,TRBD1,NA,TRBV7-9,CASSLAGTGGTSNEKLFF,TGTGCCAGCAGCTTAGCGGGGACAGGGGGCACGTCTAATGAAAAACTGTTTTTT
TRBJ2-5,14,NA,NA,TRBV18,CASSPPDSRETQYF,TGTGCCAGCTCACCACCGGACAGCCGCGAGACCCAGTACTTC
TRBJ2-1,17,TRBD2,NA,TRBV30,CAWSVRLAGGPGNEQFF,TGTGCCTGGAGTGTACGGCTAGCGGGGGGGCCGGGCAATGAGCAGTTCTTC
TRBJ1-4,15,NA,NA,TRBV6-5,CASSYLGAGEEKLFF,TGTGCCAGCAGTTACTTGGGGGCGGGAGAAGAAAAACTGTTTTTT
TRBJ1-2,15,NA,NA,TRBV5-5,CASKGGTEANYGYTF,TGTGCCAGCAAGGGGGGGACTGAAGCTAACTATGGCTACACCTTC
TRBJ2-2,13,NA,NA,TRBV19,CASSISKAGELFF,TGTGCCAGTAGTATATCTAAAGCCGGGGAGCTGTTTTTT
TRBJ2-5,13,NA,NA,TRBV5-1,CASFTRGSETQYF,TGCGCCAGCTTCACCAGGGGCTCGGAGACCCAGTACTTC
TRBJ1-3,18,NA,NA,TRBV18,CASSPLGPPGPSGNTIYF,TGTGCCAGCTCACCTCTGGGGCCCCCAGGCCCATCTGGAAACACCATATATTTT
TRBJ1-1,11,NA,NA,TRBV6-4,CASNHTPEAFF,TGTGCCAGCAACCACACCCCTGAAGCTTTCTTT
TRBJ1-1,14,NA,few,TRBV18,CASSPPFWATEAFF,TGTGCCAGCTCACCACCGTTTTGGGCGACTGAAGCTTTCTTT
TRBJ1-2,14,NA,NA,TRBV3-1/TRBV3-2,CASSQNDRPYGYTF,TGTGCCAGCAGCCAAAACGACAGGCCCTATGGCTACACCTTC
TRBJ2-2,14,NA,NA,TRBV18,CASSPQQGSGELFF,TGTGCCAGCTCACCGCAACAGGGTTCCGGGGAGCTGTTTTTT
TRBJ2-7,15,NA,NA,TRBV9,CASSVGPSDSYEQYF,TGTGCCAGCAGCGTAGGACCTAGCGACTCCTACGAGCAGTACTTC
TRBJ2-2,13,TRBD2,few,TRBV28,CATQGLSSGELFF,TGTGCCACCCAGGGACTATCAAGCGGGGAGCTGTTTTTT
TRBJ2-1,17,NA,few,TRBV24-1,CATSDRNFWKSYNEQFF,TGTGCCACCAGTGACAGGAACTTTTGGAAATCCTACAATGAGCAGTTCTTC
TRBJ2-2,17,TRBD2,NA,TRBV6-1,CASSEFRSGGYTGELFF,TGTGCCAGCAGTGAATTTAGGAGCGGGGGATATACCGGGGAGCTGTTTTTT
TRBJ1-3,15,NA,NA,TRBV29-1,CSVEGGGSPGNTIYF,TGCAGCGTTGAGGGGGGAGGTTCGCCTGGAAACACCATATATTTT
TRBJ1-1,15,NA,NA,TRBV5-6,CASSFEQGLNTEAFF,TGTGCCAGCAGCTTTGAACAGGGACTGAACACTGAAGCTTTCTTT
TRBJ2-7,16,TRBD2,NA,TRBV6-4,CASTGSLAGGPWEQYF,TGTGCCAGCACCGGGTCTTTAGCGGGAGGGCCATGGGAGCAGTACTTC
TRBJ2-5,18,TRBD1,NA,TRBV5-6,CASSLDAGTGGAAETQYF,TGTGCCAGCAGCTTGGATGCGGGGACAGGGGGCGCGGCAGAGACCCAGTACTTC
TRBJ1-2,13,NA,NA,TRBV10-3,CAISVGGALGYTF,TGTGCCATCAGTGTAGGTGGGGCTTTGGGCTACACCTTC
TRBJ2-5,13,TRBD1,NA,TRBV10-3,CAIQGQGEETQYF,TGTGCCATTCAAGGACAGGGGGAAGAGACCCAGTACTTC
TRBJ2-3,14,NA,NA,TRBV4-3,CASSPPEAPDTQYF,TGCGCCAGCAGCCCCCCTGAGGCCCCAGATACGCAGTATTTT
TRBJ2-6,17,TRBD1,NA,TRBV19,CASNRGQGARGANVLTF,TGTGCCAGTAACCGAGGACAGGGGGCGAGGGGGGCCAACGTCCTGACTTTC
TRBJ2-6,16,TRBD2,NA,TRBV11-2,CATSTGGLIGANVLTF,TGTGCCACCAGCACGGGGGGGCTAATTGGGGCCAACGTCCTGACTTTC
TRBJ2-7,14,TRBD1,once,TRBV2,CASSQTGTSYEQYF,TGTGCCAGCAGTCAGACAGGGACCTCCTACGAGCAGTACTTC
TRBJ1-1,14,NA,few,TRBV11-2,CASSSIRRNTEAFF,TGTGCCAGCAGCTCAATTAGGAGGAACACTGAAGCTTTCTTT
TRBJ2-3,15,NA,NA,TRBV19,CAGLRGTRWGDTQYF,TGTGCCGGGCTCCGGGGGACCCGATGGGGAGATACGCAGTATTTT
TRBJ1-1,13,NA,NA,TRBV10-3,CAIIESMNTEAFF,TGTGCCATCATAGAGAGCATGAACACTGAAGCTTTCTTT
TRBJ1-2,12,NA,NA,TRBV19,CASGYRESGYTF,TGTGCCAGCGGCTACAGGGAGTCTGGCTACACCTTC
TRBJ2-1,15,TRBD1,once,TRBV19,CASSIDRGRYNEQFF,TGTGCCAGTAGTATAGACAGGGGGCGATACAATGAGCAGTTCTTC
TRBJ2-2,15,TRBD2,NA,TRBV19,CASSTGAGRAGELFF,TGTGCCAGTAGCACAGGAGCAGGGAGGGCCGGGGAGCTGTTTTTT
TRBJ2-1,15,TRBD1,NA,TRBV7-2,CASTLDRGQNNEQFF,TGTGCCAGCACCCTAGACAGGGGGCAAAATAATGAGCAGTTCTTC
TRBJ2-7,16,TRBD2,NA,TRBV5-6,CASSPSLAGGPYEQYF,TGTGCCAGCAGCCCTTCATTAGCGGGAGGACCCTACGAGCAGTACTTC
TRBJ2-7,13,TRBD1,NA,TRBV2,CASSGDRVSEQYF,TGTGCCAGCAGTGGGGACAGGGTATCCGAGCAGTACTTC
TRBJ2-7,17,TRBD2,NA,TRBV28,CASSLLASGRTLYEQYF,TGTGCCAGCAGCCTGCTGGCTAGCGGGAGGACGTTGTACGAGCAGTACTTC
TRBJ2-2,17,TRBD1,NA,TRBV28,CASSFRVWTGGTGELFF,TGTGCCAGCAGTTTTAGGGTTTGGACAGGGGGCACCGGGGAGCTGTTTTTT
TRBJ2-3,15,NA,NA,TRBV3-1/TRBV3-2,CASSQGTGNTDTQYF,TGTGCCAGCAGCCAGGGAACAGGGAACACAGATACGCAGTATTTT